This is a list of T cell receptor beta chains from one sample in a study of Tregs in tolerant kidney transplant recipients. TCRdb keeps only in-frame clones here, not all; method: immunoSEQ multiplex PCR. The table shows 7,000 to 9,000 clones, with roughly 36% occurring only once. Their antigens remain unidentified. The material sequenced was CD8+ T cells from blood cultured with allogeneic cells, taken before the transplant. The receptors stem from a human patient who received a combined kidney and bone marrow transplant. CDR3s include the opening cysteine and the closing phenylalanine or tryptophan. The D gene is left open where the match is weak. Clone size is shown for a subset of rows, as once, few, many or a class of expanded clone.

V gene	J gene	D gene	clone size	CDR3 DNA	CDR3 protein
TRBV5-5	TRBJ1-5	TRBD1	NA	TGTGCCAGCAGCTTGTGGACAGGTCAAAATCAGCCCCAGCATTTT	CASSLWTGQNQPQHF
TRBV11-3	TRBJ2-7	NA	NA	TGTGCCAGCAGCTTTGGCAAGTCCTACGAGCAGTACTTC	CASSFGKSYEQYF
TRBV9	TRBJ1-3	TRBD1	NA	TGTGCCAGCAGCGTAGCCGGGACAGGTCTATCTGGAAACACCATATATTTT	CASSVAGTGLSGNTIYF
TRBV4-1	TRBJ1-1	NA	NA	TGCGCCAGCAGCCAAGTGTCAGTCACTGAAGCTTTCTTT	CASSQVSVTEAFF
TRBV7-2	TRBJ2-7	TRBD1	NA	TGTGCCAGCAGCTCGGGACAGCCGACGGACGAGCAGTACTTC	CASSSGQPTDEQYF
TRBV2	TRBJ2-6	TRBD1	NA	TGTGCCGGTGACAGGGTGCTTGATCTTGGGGCCAACGTCCTGACTTTC	CAGDRVLDLGANVLTF
TRBV7-1	TRBJ2-7	NA	NA	TGTGCCAGCAGCTCACCGCGAGGGTACTCCTACGAGCAGTACTTC	CASSSPRGYSYEQYF
TRBV5-4	TRBJ2-7	TRBD1	few	TGTGCCAGCAACGGACAGGGGGCTCACGAGCAGTACTTC	CASNGQGAHEQYF
TRBV6-6	TRBJ2-1	TRBD2	few	TGTACTAGCGGGTTAGGCAATGAGCAGTTCTTC	CTSGLGNEQFF
TRBV6-5	TRBJ1-2	NA	NA	TGTGCCAGCAGTTATGAGGCAGCCCGTACCAACTATGGCTACACCTTC	CASSYEAARTNYGYTF
TRBV5-6	TRBJ2-7	NA	NA	TGTGCCAGCAGCGCCGATCTCGGCAGGGGCTACGAGCAGTACTTC	CASSADLGRGYEQYF
TRBV7-9	TRBJ1-1	TRBD1	few	TGTGCCAGCAGCCAGGGGGGCTCTGAAGCTTTCTTT	CASSQGGSEAFF
TRBV7-8	TRBJ1-1	TRBD1	NA	TGTGCCAGCAGCGCCCAGGACAGGGTGAACACTGAAGCTTTCTTT	CASSAQDRVNTEAFF
TRBV4-1	TRBJ2-7	NA	medium-sized	TGCGCCAGCAGCCAAGGGACATCCATCTCCTACGAGCAGTACTTC	CASSQGTSISYEQYF
TRBV4-2	TRBJ2-7	NA	NA	TGTGCCAGCAGCCAAGTTGCGGTAGCGGAACTCTCCTACGAGCAGTACTTC	CASSQVAVAELSYEQYF
TRBV4-3	TRBJ2-7	NA	few	TGCGCCAGCAGCCACCCAGGGAACTACGAGCAGTACTTC	CASSHPGNYEQYF
TRBV6-1	TRBJ1-5	TRBD1	NA	TGTGCCAGCAGTGAAAGCCGGACAGGGGTTAAGCCCCAGCATTTT	CASSESRTGVKPQHF
TRBV5-1	TRBJ2-3	NA	NA	TGCGCCAGCAGCTTGTCTTGGCCCTTCCGTCACCCAGATACGCAGTATTTT	CASSLSWPFRHPDTQYF
TRBV7-9	TRBJ2-5	NA	NA	TGTGCCAGCAGCTTAGGTCGGGCGAGGGGGGAGACCCAGTACTTC	CASSLGRARGETQYF
TRBV19	TRBJ2-5	TRBD2	NA	TGTGCCAGTAGTACCCAGGGAGGGCACGAGACCCAGTACTTC	CASSTQGGHETQYF
TRBV5-8	TRBJ2-7	NA	few	TGTGCCAGCAGCTTGTGGCTAGAGACTGGCTACGAGCAGTACTTC	CASSLWLETGYEQYF
TRBV7-9	TRBJ1-2	TRBD1	few	TGTGCCAGCAGTTACAGGGGCGGCTACACCTTC	CASSYRGGYTF
TRBV7-6	TRBJ2-3	NA	medium-sized	TGTGCCAGCAGCCTCCGGGACAATACAGATACGCAGTATTTT	CASSLRDNTDTQYF
TRBV6-1	TRBJ2-1	TRBD1	NA	TGTGCCAGCGCTATCGACCGGACAGGGGGCCATGAGCAGTTCTTC	CASAIDRTGGHEQFF
TRBV7-9	TRBJ2-7	TRBD2	NA	TGTGCCAGCAGCTTGTACAGCGGGAGACACGAGCAGTACTTC	CASSLYSGRHEQYF
TRBV7-2	TRBJ2-3	TRBD2	NA	TGTGCCAGCAGCTTATTAGCGGGAGGGCCCACAGATACGCAGTATTTT	CASSLLAGGPTDTQYF
TRBV10-3	TRBJ1-2	TRBD1	few	TGTGCCATCAGTGACCCGCCCGGACAGGGGATCTCTGGCTACACCTTC	CAISDPPGQGISGYTF
TRBV4-1	TRBJ2-7	NA	few	TGCGCCAGCAGCCCTGAGGGTAGCGGCTACGAGCAGTACTTC	CASSPEGSGYEQYF
TRBV5-5	TRBJ1-2	TRBD1	few	TGTGCCAGCAGCTTGTTCACAGGGGGGAAGGACTATGGCTACACCTTC	CASSLFTGGKDYGYTF
TRBV5-4	TRBJ2-5	NA	few	TGTGCCAGCAGCTGGGCCTCCAGACAGGGAGGAGAGACCCAGTACTTC	CASSWASRQGGETQYF
TRBV10-3	TRBJ1-1	NA	medium-sized	TGTGCCATCAGTGACCCTCCACGGTGGGGGGGAAGTACTGAAGCTTTCTTT	CAISDPPRWGGSTEAFF
TRBV11-2	TRBJ2-1	TRBD2	NA	TGCGCCAGCAGCCAAGATTGGTCTAGCGGGGGCTACAATGAGCAGTTCTTC	CASSQDWSSGGYNEQFF
TRBV19	TRBJ2-5	NA	NA	TGTGCCAGTAGTATAGAGTACAGGGTAGAGACCCAGTACTTC	CASSIEYRVETQYF
TRBV10-2	TRBJ2-7	TRBD2	NA	TGCGCCAGCACCGAAGGAGCGGGAGGTTCCTACGAGCAGTACTTC	CASTEGAGGSYEQYF
TRBV10-3	TRBJ2-5	NA	NA	TGTGCCATCAGTGAGTCCACTATGGAGACCCAGTACTTC	CAISESTMETQYF
TRBV30	TRBJ2-3	TRBD1	NA	TGTGCCTGGAGAGGGGAGGACAGGGACACAGATACGCAGTATTTT	CAWRGEDRDTDTQYF
TRBV7-2	TRBJ1-2	TRBD1	NA	TGTGCCAGCAGCTTAGGGGGACAGGCGCCGTATGGCTACACCTTC	CASSLGGQAPYGYTF
TRBV5-1	TRBJ2-1	NA	NA	TGCGCCAGCAATACACAGGGTGGGGCTTTTTACAATGAGCAGTTCTTC	CASNTQGGAFYNEQFF
TRBV19	TRBJ2-7	NA	NA	TGTGCCAGTAGTATCGGCGACAGGCCACAATACGAGCAGTACTTC	CASSIGDRPQYEQYF
TRBV4-3	TRBJ2-7	NA	NA	TGCGCCAGCAGCCATGGGAGCTCCTACGAGCAGTACTTC	CASSHGSSYEQYF
TRBV2	TRBJ2-7	TRBD1	medium-sized	TGTGCCAGCAGCTCAGCCAGGGGGCACTACGAGCAGTACTTC	CASSSARGHYEQYF
TRBV11-3	TRBJ2-5	TRBD2	few	TGTGCCAGCAGCTTACGAGAGCGGGAAGGGGAGACCCAGTACTTC	CASSLREREGETQYF
TRBV5-5	TRBJ2-7	NA	NA	TGTGCCAGCAGCTTGGCCGTAGCTAGCATCTCCTACGAGCAGTACTTC	CASSLAVASISYEQYF
TRBV19	TRBJ1-2	TRBD1	NA	TGTGCCAGTACAGGACAGGGCATTGGCTACACCTTC	CASTGQGIGYTF
TRBV6-4	TRBJ2-6	TRBD1	NA	TGTGCCAGCTCGGACAGGGGGCCGGGCGGGGCCAACGTCCTGACTTTC	CASSDRGPGGANVLTF
TRBV25-1	TRBJ1-1	NA	few	TGTGCCAGCAGTGAATGGGGGGGGACTGAAGCTTTCTTT	CASSEWGGTEAFF
TRBV2	TRBJ2-3	TRBD2	NA	TGTGCCAGCCAATCTAGCGGGAGAAGGACAGATACGCAGTATTTT	CASQSSGRRTDTQYF
TRBV19	TRBJ1-1	TRBD1	NA	TGTGCCAGTAGCCCGACAGGGTCTGAAGCTTTCTTT	CASSPTGSEAFF
TRBV27	TRBJ1-1	NA	medium-sized	TGTGCCAGCAGTTTTACTGTGAACACTGAAGCTTTCTTT	CASSFTVNTEAFF
TRBV13	TRBJ2-7	TRBD1	few	TGTGCCAGCAGCTTATGGGGGCAGGGGGCGGGGGAGCAGTACTTC	CASSLWGQGAGEQYF
TRBV4-2	TRBJ1-5	NA	NA	TGTGCCAGCAACCCGGCGGTAGATCAGCCCCAGCATTTT	CASNPAVDQPQHF
TRBV11-2	TRBJ2-2	NA	few	TGTGCCAGCAGCATCACGACAGGTCTGGGGACCGGGGAGCTGTTTTTT	CASSITTGLGTGELFF
TRBV4-1	TRBJ2-1	TRBD2	few	TGCGCCAGCAGCCAAGATGCGGGCGGGAGTGGGAATGAGCAGTTCTTC	CASSQDAGGSGNEQFF
TRBV4-1	TRBJ2-3	TRBD2	once	TGCGCCAGCAGCCCGACTAGCCCGGGAGGAGATACGCAGTATTTT	CASSPTSPGGDTQYF
TRBV7-3	TRBJ1-1	TRBD1	medium-sized	TGTGCCAGCAGCCCGGGACAGGGAAGGACTGAAGCTTTCTTT	CASSPGQGRTEAFF
TRBV18	TRBJ2-3	NA	NA	TGTGCCAGCTCACCACCGGGGACTGCCTTGGCGGATACGCAGTATTTT	CASSPPGTALADTQYF